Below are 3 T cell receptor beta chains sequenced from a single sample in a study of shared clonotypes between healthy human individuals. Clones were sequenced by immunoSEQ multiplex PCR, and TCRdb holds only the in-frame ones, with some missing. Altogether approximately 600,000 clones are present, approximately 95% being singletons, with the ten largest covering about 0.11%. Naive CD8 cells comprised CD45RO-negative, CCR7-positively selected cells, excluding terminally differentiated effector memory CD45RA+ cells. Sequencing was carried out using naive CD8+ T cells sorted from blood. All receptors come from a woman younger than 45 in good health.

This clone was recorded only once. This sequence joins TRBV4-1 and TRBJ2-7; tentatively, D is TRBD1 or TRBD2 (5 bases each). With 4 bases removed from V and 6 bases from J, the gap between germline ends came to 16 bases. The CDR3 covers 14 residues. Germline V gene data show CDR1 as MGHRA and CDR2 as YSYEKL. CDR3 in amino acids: CASSRIGEGREQYF. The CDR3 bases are TGCGCCAGCAGCCGTATCGGAGAGGGGCGCGAGCAGTACTTC.

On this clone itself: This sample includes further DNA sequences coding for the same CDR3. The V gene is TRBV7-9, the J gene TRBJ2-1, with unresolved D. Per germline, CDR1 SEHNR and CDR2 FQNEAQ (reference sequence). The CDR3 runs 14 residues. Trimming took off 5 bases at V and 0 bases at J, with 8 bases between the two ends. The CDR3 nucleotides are TGTGCCAGCAGCCCTTCGAGCTCCTACAATGAGCAGTTCTTC. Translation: CASSPSSSYNEQFF.

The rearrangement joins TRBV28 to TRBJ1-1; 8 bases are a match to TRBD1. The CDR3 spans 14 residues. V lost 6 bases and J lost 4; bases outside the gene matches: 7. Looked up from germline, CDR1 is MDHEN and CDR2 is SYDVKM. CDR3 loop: CASRQFTGGTEAFF. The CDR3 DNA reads TGTGCCAGCAGACAATTTACAGGGGGCACTGAAGCTTTCTTT.